The rows below give T cell receptor beta chains drawn from one sample of a study of T cell responses to AZD1222 COVID-19 vaccine. Here immunoSEQ multiplex PCR was the method, and the copy in TCRdb shows in-frame clones only, minus some. This repertoire shows 120,000 to 150,000 clones, more than 80% found once; its top ten account for over 2.5%. The material sequenced was peripheral blood, taken on day 0 of AZD1222 vaccination. These receptors came from an adult in good health. CDR3s include the opening cysteine and the closing phenylalanine or tryptophan. A D gene is named only where the DNA matches it firmly. Clone size, where shown, is once, few, many, or a class for clones that have expanded.

v_call	j_call	d_call	clone_size	cdr3_aa	cdr3_nt
TRBV19	TRBJ1-5	-	-	CASKDSNQPQHF	TGTGCCAGTAAGGACAGCAATCAGCCCCAGCATTTT
TRBV7-3	TRBJ2-5	-	-	CASSLVAGGLETQYF	TGTGCCAGCAGCTTAGTAGCAGGGGGGTTGGAGACCCAGTACTTC
TRBV7-6	TRBJ2-5	-	-	CASSRGGKETQYF	TGTGCCAGCAGCCGGGGTGGAAAAGAGACCCAGTACTTC
TRBV7-2	TRBJ1-2	TRBD1	-	CASSGPLGQPAYGYTF	TGTGCCAGCAGCGGCCCTTTGGGACAGCCTGCGTATGGCTACACCTTC
TRBV7-2	TRBJ2-3	-	once	CASSRRLLVDTQYF	TGTGCCAGCAGCCGCAGGCTCTTGGTGGATACGCAGTATTTT
TRBV2	TRBJ2-2	TRBD1	-	CASRQGRQNTGELFF	TGTGCCAGCCGACAGGGGCGGCAGAACACCGGGGAGCTGTTTTTT
TRBV18	TRBJ1-1	-	-	CASSPVAGGTEAFF	TGTGCCAGCTCACCTGTTGCGGGGGGCACTGAAGCTTTCTTT
TRBV10-3	TRBJ2-7	-	few	CAISAVQTTAVDEQYF	TGTGCCATCAGTGCAGTCCAGACCACAGCCGTGGACGAGCAGTACTTC
TRBV24-1	TRBJ2-1	TRBD1	-	CATSDLGTGAYNEQFF	TGTGCCACCAGTGATTTAGGGACAGGAGCCTACAATGAGCAGTTCTTC
TRBV7-9	TRBJ2-7	-	-	CASSLSAYEQYF	TGTGCCAGCAGCTTATCGGCCTACGAGCAGTACTTC
TRBV4-2	TRBJ1-2	-	few	CASSGEKTEAYGYTF	TGTGCCAGCAGCGGAGAAAAAACAGAGGCCTATGGCTACACCTTC
TRBV15	TRBJ2-7	TRBD2	-	CATSVGTSGPYEQYF	TGTGCCACCAGCGTTGGGACTAGCGGGCCCTACGAGCAGTACTTC
TRBV2	TRBJ2-5	-	once	CASSRPWSSEETQYF	TGTGCCAGCAGCCGCCCTTGGAGTAGCGAGGAGACCCAGTACTTC
TRBV5-5	TRBJ1-1	-	-	CASGGSQVNTEAFF	TGTGCCAGCGGGGGTTCGCAGGTGAACACTGAAGCTTTCTTT
TRBV7-6	TRBJ1-4	-	-	CASSLARGVGEKLFF	TGTGCCAGCAGCTTAGCGAGAGGGGTCGGGGAAAAACTGTTTTTT
TRBV5-1	TRBJ1-4	-	-	CASSPGGYNEKLFF	TGCGCCAGCAGCCCGGGAGGGTATAATGAAAAACTGTTTTTT
TRBV11-2	TRBJ2-1	TRBD1	once	CASSTRQGYNEQFF	TGTGCCAGCAGCACCAGACAGGGCTACAATGAGCAGTTCTTC
TRBV6-6	TRBJ2-1	-	-	CASSRSSSSYNEQFF	TGTGCCAGCAGTCGATCCTCGAGCTCCTACAATGAGCAGTTCTTC
TRBV19	TRBJ1-5	TRBD1	few	CASSTLLPTGNNQPQHF	TGTGCCAGTAGTACCCTATTGCCGACAGGGAATAATCAGCCCCAGCATTTT
TRBV5-5	TRBJ1-1	TRBD1	-	CASSFYRGAEAFF	TGTGCCAGCAGCTTTTACAGGGGCGCTGAAGCTTTCTTT
TRBV27	TRBJ1-4	-	-	CASSATVWSTNEKLFF	TGTGCCAGCAGTGCTACGGTTTGGTCAACTAATGAAAAACTGTTTTTT
TRBV2	TRBJ2-6	TRBD1	-	CASRDRLYSGANVLTF	TGTGCCAGCCGGGACAGGTTATACTCTGGGGCCAACGTCCTGACTTTC
TRBV29-1	TRBJ1-2	-	-	CSVEDLGGYTF	TGCAGCGTTGAAGATCTTGGAGGCTACACCTTC
TRBV11-3	TRBJ1-2	-	-	CASSFLTSNYGYTF	TGTGCCAGCAGCTTTTTAACCTCTAACTATGGCTACACCTTC
TRBV30	TRBJ1-5	-	-	CAWSVQGQPQHF	TGTGCCTGGAGTGTGCAAGGGCAGCCCCAGCATTTT
TRBV11-2	TRBJ2-4	-	-	CASSLEQGLAKNIQYF	TGTGCCAGCAGCTTAGAACAGGGCCTAGCCAAAAACATTCAGTACTTC
TRBV10-3	TRBJ1-2	-	-	CAISDGYYGYTF	TGTGCCATCAGTGACGGGTACTATGGCTACACCTTC
TRBV2	TRBJ1-3	-	-	CASSESRNTIYF	TGTGCCAGCAGTGAGTCTCGAAACACCATATATTTT
TRBV6-5	TRBJ1-2	TRBD1	once	CASSYIRQGGGYTF	TGTGCCAGCAGTTACATACGACAGGGCGGAGGCTACACCTTC
TRBV4-2	TRBJ2-3	-	-	CASSQGRVHLGSSTDTQYF	TGTGCCAGCAGCCAGGGACGGGTCCATTTAGGATCTAGCACAGATACGCAGTATTTT
TRBV3-1/TRBV3-2	TRBJ1-1	TRBD1	-	CASSQDQPGGYTEAFF	TGTGCCAGCAGCCAAGATCAGCCAGGGGGCTATACTGAAGCTTTCTTT
TRBV7-9	TRBJ2-3	TRBD2	-	CASSPGGPTDTQYF	TGTGCCAGCAGCCCGGGAGGCCCCACAGATACGCAGTATTTT
TRBV7-6	TRBJ1-5	-	once	CASSDQENQPQHF	TGTGCCAGCAGCGACCAGGAGAATCAGCCCCAGCATTTT
TRBV7-2	TRBJ2-1	-	-	CASSLEVNNEQFF	TGTGCCAGCAGCTTAGAGGTGAACAATGAGCAGTTCTTC
TRBV10-3	TRBJ1-1	-	once	CAISEGEEVQAFF	TGTGCCATCAGTGAAGGAGAGGAAGTACAAGCTTTCTTT
TRBV16	TRBJ1-2	-	-	CASSQRQGGYGYTF	TGTGCCAGCAGCCAACGGCAGGGTGGTTATGGCTACACCTTC
TRBV28	TRBJ2-7	TRBD2	-	CASSSRDSGSREQYF	TGTGCCAGCAGCAGCCGTGACAGCGGGAGTCGAGAGCAGTACTTC
TRBV19	TRBJ2-1	TRBD2	-	CASSLSGRAPNEQFF	TGTGCCAGTAGCCTGAGCGGGAGGGCCCCCAATGAGCAGTTCTTC
TRBV11-3	TRBJ2-2	-	-	CASSFVNTGELFF	TGTGCCAGCAGCTTTGTTAACACCGGGGAGCTGTTTTTT
TRBV7-2	TRBJ2-1	TRBD2	few	CASSFASSGGAYNEQFF	TGTGCCAGCAGCTTCGCCTCTAGCGGGGGGGCCTACAATGAGCAGTTCTTC
TRBV28	TRBJ2-2	TRBD2	-	CASMGAGGLNTGELFF	TGTGCCAGTATGGGAGCGGGAGGGTTGAACACCGGGGAGCTGTTTTTT
TRBV10-3	TRBJ1-2	TRBD1	once	CAISDPGGHYGYTF	TGTGCCATCAGCGACCCAGGGGGCCACTATGGCTACACCTTC
TRBV7-2	TRBJ1-1	-	-	CASSSTRNTEAFF	TGTGCCAGCAGCTCGACCCGAAACACTGAAGCTTTCTTT
TRBV6-5	TRBJ1-2	-	-	CASSSTDDSFYGYTF	TGTGCCAGCAGTTCCACCGATGACAGTTTCTATGGCTACACCTTC
TRBV4-3	TRBJ1-6	-	once	CASSQGIGQGNFNNSPLHF	TGCGCCAGCAGCCAAGGAATCGGTCAGGGTAATTTCAATAATTCACCCCTCCACTTT
TRBV4-2	TRBJ2-3	-	-	CASSQDSGASSSLSTDTQYF	TGTGCCAGCAGCCAAGATTCGGGGGCTAGCAGTTCTTTGAGCACAGATACGCAGTATTTT
TRBV6-5	TRBJ1-1	-	-	CASSYTWTVGNTEAFF	TGTGCCAGCAGTTACACCTGGACAGTTGGGAACACTGAAGCTTTCTTT
TRBV18	TRBJ1-3	-	few	CATRLGLANTIYF	TGTGCCACCCGCTTAGGGTTGGCGAACACCATATATTTT
TRBV6-1	TRBJ1-5	-	-	CASSEVEGSGNQPQHF	TGTGCCAGCAGTGAAGTGGAGGGGAGCGGCAATCAGCCCCAGCATTTT
TRBV6-2/TRBV6-3	TRBJ2-7	-	-	CASSYRWTHEQYF	TGTGCCAGCAGTTACAGGTGGACCCACGAGCAGTACTTC
TRBV6-1	TRBJ1-5	TRBD1	-	CASSEADRGNQPQHF	TGTGCCAGCAGTGAAGCGGACAGGGGAAATCAGCCCCAGCATTTT
TRBV28	TRBJ1-1	-	-	CASSLWDLGAAEAFF	TGTGCCAGCAGTTTATGGGACCTGGGAGCGGCTGAAGCTTTCTTT
TRBV7-3	TRBJ2-3	TRBD2	-	CASSAQGSGRGGDTQYF	TGTGCCAGCAGCGCCCAGGGGAGCGGGAGGGGCGGAGATACGCAGTATTTT